A few counts support the clone carrying this TCR beta chain. What it binds is unknown. Treatment meaning: approximately 10-day PBMC culture with coronavirus spike peptide pools or control peptides (ViraFEST assay). The data are from a study of vaccination and CD4 T cells after COVID-19. Study-wide background: Six males and four females constituted the convalescent cohort, two of whom were Hispanic. Post-COVID samples were collected a median approximately 97 days following diagnosis, spanning 35 to 161.

Sequencing of DNA taken from cultured CD4+ T cells relied on the Oncomine TCR Beta short-read assay. TCRdb re-called the PCR reads with MiXCR, one entry per CDR3 protein. Seen here are 9,000 to 10,000 distinct CDR3 sequences, 30% to 40% observed once, and the top ten hold about a sixth. The CDR3 is 13 residues long. V was trimmed by 1 base and J by 6 bases, leaving 8 bases between them. The germline V gene encodes CDR1 MRHNA and CDR2 SNTAGT. Study outcomes and limitations: Spike mono-reactivity was the property of 304 of 307 vaccine-specific clones in convalescent patients.

Sequencing was performed on CD4+ T cells from blood, cultured in vitro. The TCR comes from a human donor who had recovered from COVID-19. The V gene is TRBV6-4, the J gene TRBJ2-3, with TRBD1 as a possible D gene (5 bases). CDR3 nucleotide sequence: TGTGCCAGCAGTGACTGGGGCGTGGATACGCAGTATTTT. Translating it yields CASSDWGVDTQYF.